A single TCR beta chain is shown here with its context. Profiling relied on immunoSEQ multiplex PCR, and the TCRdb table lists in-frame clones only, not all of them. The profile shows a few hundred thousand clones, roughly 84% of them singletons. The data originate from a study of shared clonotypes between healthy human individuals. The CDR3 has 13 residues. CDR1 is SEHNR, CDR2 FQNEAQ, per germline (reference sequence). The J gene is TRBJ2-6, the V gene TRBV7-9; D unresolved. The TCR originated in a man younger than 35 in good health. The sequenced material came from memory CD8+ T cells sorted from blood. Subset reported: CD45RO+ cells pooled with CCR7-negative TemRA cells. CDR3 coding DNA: TGTGCGGGTTTACCCTCTGGGGCCAACGTCCTGACTTTC. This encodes CAGLPSGANVLTF.